The 20 T cell receptor beta chains listed next were all sequenced from one sample in a study of T cells expressing NK-cell markers (dated by TCRdb to 2020 to 2022). The method behind the library was 5' RACE. The instrument given in TCRdb is Illumina HiSeq 2000. TCRdb reprocessed the sequencing reads and holds a single record per CDR3 protein sequence, with no DNA. In this sample's table one finds a few hundred thousand distinct CDR3 sequences. The biggest ten clones account for 3% to 4.5% of the sample. Sequencing was done on a sample of blood T cells: a sorted CD56 or NKG2C T cell subset, CD4+ or CD8+ T cells, or bulk PBMC T cells (not recorded which). These receptors came from a man aged 18 to 30 in good health. Donor details come from another sample of the same person, matched by shared clones.

The chain joins TRBV5-1 to TRBJ2-4. Germline CDR1 reads SGHRS; CDR2 reads YFSETQ. This CDR3 is 15 amino acids long. The CDR3 here is CASSLGAEQENIQYF.

This chain links TRBV27 with TRBJ2-2; TCRdb's D gene call, TRBD2, goes unchecked for lack of DNA. Germline V gene data show CDR1 as MNHEY and CDR2 as SMNVEV (reference sequence). The CDR3 is made up of 17 amino acids. The CDR3 here is CASSPRLAGSNTGELFF.

The chain carries TRBV6-1 and TRBJ2-1; absent DNA, TCRdb's TRBD2 call cannot be checked. The CDR3 is 18 residues long. CDR1 and CDR2 (germline): MNHNS, SASEGT. The CDR3 region is CASSEALAGWLIGNEQFF.

The rearrangement uses TRBV29-1 and TRBJ2-2. Germline V gene data show CDR1 as SQVTM and CDR2 as ANQGSEA. This CDR3 has 13 residues. CDR3 residues: CSVDLGYTGELFF.

V gene TRBV7-9 combines with J gene TRBJ2-3; TCRdb picks TRBD1, but there is no DNA to check that call. The CDR3 is made up of 15 amino acids. Germline V CDR1 and CDR2: SEHNR, FQNEAQ (reference sequence). The CDR3 sequence is CASSTPGQATDTQYF.

CDR3 region: CASNTGGTYYEQYF. V gene TRBV6-2 or TRBV6-3 combines with J gene TRBJ2-7; the TRBD1 assignment by TCRdb is unverifiable without DNA. CDR3 length: 14 residues. The germline V gene has CDR1 MNHEY and CDR2 SVGEGT.

The chain uses TRBV18 and TRBJ1-6; there is no DNA to check the TCRdb D call of TRBD1. The germline V gene has CDR1 KGHSH and CDR2 LQKENI. The CDR3 covers 17 residues. CDR3: CASSPQTGGQKNSPLHF.

The chain carries TRBV27 and TRBJ2-5; no DNA is available, so the TRBD2 call from TCRdb remains unchecked. This CDR3 comprises 17 residues. Looked up from germline, CDR1 is MNHEY and CDR2 is SMNVEV (reference sequence). This chain's CDR3 is CASSSLGLAGYQETQYF.

The CDR3 is CSARDLLAGASSYNEQFF. The chain uses TRBV20-1 and TRBJ2-1; TCRdb reports TRBD2, a call that lacks DNA to check it against. This CDR3 contains 18 residues. CDR1 and CDR2 from the germline V gene are DFQATT and SNEGSKA (reference sequence).

This chain joins TRBV20-1 and TRBJ1-2; TCRdb gives TRBD1 as the D gene, but with no DNA this cannot be confirmed. The CDR3 is 13 residues long. Germline values: CDR1 DFQATT, CDR2 SNEGSKA (reference sequence). CDR3: CSAPGQTTYGYTF.

The CDR3 loop reads CATLPGAATNEKLFF. The chain combines TRBV10-3 with TRBJ1-4. The CDR3 contains 15 residues. Germline V lookup: CDR1 ENHRY, CDR2 SYGVKD.

The chain couples TRBV7-9 to TRBJ2-1; TCRdb calls TRBD2, which cannot be checked without DNA. The CDR3 runs to 16 residues. CDR1 and CDR2 from the germline V gene are SEHNR and FQNEAQ (reference sequence). The CDR3: CASSLQSSGSRNEQFF.

The J gene is TRBJ2-3, the V gene TRBV5-1; TCRdb proposes TRBD2, but this gene call is untestable without DNA. Per the germline V gene, CDR1 is SGHRS and CDR2 is YFSETQ. The CDR3 totals 16 residues. The CDR3: CASSLPIAESTDTQYF. Full variable domain (rest looked up from reference TRBV5-1 and TRBJ2-3): KAGVTQTPRYLIKTRGQQVTLSCSPISGHRSVSWYQQTPGQGLQFLFEYFSETQRNKGNFPGRFSGRQFSNSRSEMNVSTLELGDSALYLCASSLPIAESTDTQYFGPGTRLTVL.

The chain is built from TRBV5-1 and TRBJ2-3; TCRdb gives TRBD2 as the D gene, but with no DNA this cannot be confirmed. This CDR3 comprises 17 residues. Germline CDR1 reads SGHRS; CDR2 reads YFSETQ. This CDR3 reads CASSQHPSGASTDTQYF.

The CDR3 protein is CASSLISSEEQFF. This chain joins TRBV6-6 and TRBJ2-1. The germline CDR1 and CDR2 sequences are MNHNY and SVGAGI (reference sequence). The CDR3 consists of 13 residues.

The chain is built from TRBV5-1 and TRBJ2-1; TCRdb's D call of TRBD1 is untestable without DNA. Germline-derived CDR1 and CDR2 are SGHRS and YFSETQ. This CDR3 has 12 residues. CDR3 in amino acids: CASSLAGGEQFF.

This sequence joins TRBV7-9 and TRBJ2-4; the D call of TRBD1 rests on TCRdb alone, since no DNA is present to check it. CDR3 size: 14 residues. Germline loops: CDR1 SEHNR, CDR2 FQNEAQ (reference sequence). The CDR3 loop reads CASSLEGQENIQYF. The full variable domain, completed using reference TRBV7-9 and TRBJ2-4, is DTGVSQNPRHKITKRGQNVTFRCDPISEHNRLYWYRQTLGQGPEFLTYFQNEAQLEKSRLLSDRFSAERPKGSFSTLEIQRTEQGDSAMYLCASSLEGQENIQYFGAGTRLSVL.

This chain connects TRBV5-5 to TRBJ2-2. This CDR3 comprises 15 residues. Germline CDR1 SGHKS, CDR2 YYEKEE (reference sequence). CDR3: CASILGRQVNGELFF.

The chain combines TRBV11-2 with TRBJ2-3; the D gene TCRdb calls, TRBD2, cannot be checked with no DNA. Germline V gene data show CDR1 as SGHAT and CDR2 as FQNNGV. The CDR3 consists of 16 residues. The CDR3 sequence: CASSLAGGGSTDTQYF.

The chain combines TRBV20-1 with TRBJ1-5; TCRdb indicates TRBD1, and absent DNA this call remains unverified. The V gene's germline CDR1 is DFQATT and CDR2 SNEGSKA (reference sequence). The CDR3 runs 13 residues. The CDR3 here is CSAGQGRGEPQHF.